These 17 T cell receptor beta chains share one sample of origin, sequenced in a study of cytomegalovirus exposure and HLA in healthy donors. The PCR used 60 Vbeta and 13 Jbeta primers. The data were produced by immunoSEQ multiplex PCR, yet TCRdb's version contains in-frame clones alone and is incomplete. The sample records roughly 160,000 clones, more than 75% being singletons. Sequencing used PBMCs. The receptors derive from a young man in good health and CMV-seropositive.

The gene calls are TRBV7-3 and TRBJ2-3, with 7 bases lining up with TRBD1. CDR3 size: 16 residues. Germline V gene sequence: CDR1 SGHTA, CDR2 FQGTGA. Trimming removed 1 base from V and 0 bases from J; junction bases left unmatched: 4. This CDR3 reads CASSLIGTASTDTQYF. The CDR3, as DNA: TGTGCCAGCAGCTTAATCGGGACAGCCAGCACAGATACGCAGTATTTT.

This chain connects TRBV12-5 to TRBJ2-7; 9 nucleotides agree with TRBD1. CDR1 is LGHNT and CDR2 is FRNRAP in the germline V gene. V dropped 2 bases and J dropped 6; count of bases not matched to a gene: 2. This CDR3 is built from 13 residues. Here the CDR3 reads CASGLTGQGEQYV. The CDR3 DNA reads as TGTGCTAGTGGTTTGACGGGACAGGGCGAGCAGTACGTC.

This clone was observed a single time. The chain carries TRBV27 and TRBJ2-3, with 9 bases matching TRBD2. The CDR3 totals 14 residues. CDR1 is MNHEY, CDR2 SMNVEV, per germline (reference sequence). With 8 bases clipped from V and 3 bases from J, the junction kept 6 bases outside the gene matches. CDR3 loop: CASAPGLATDTQYF. CDR3 nucleotides: TGTGCCAGCGCCCCGGGACTAGCAACAGATACGCAGTATTTT.

The chain recombines TRBV5-8 with TRBJ2-5; TRBD1 matches 9 bases. CDR1 is SGHTS and CDR2 is YDEGEE in the germline V gene. This CDR3 contains 15 residues. The trim removed 0 bases at V and 4 bases at J, leaving 4 bases unmatched. CDR3 residues: CASSLAGTGRETQYF. In DNA form, the CDR3 reads TGTGCCAGCAGCTTGGCCGGGACAGGGAGAGAGACCCAGTACTTC.

V is TRBV7-9 and J is TRBJ1-5, with unresolved D. The CDR3 runs to 12 residues. Germline V gene sequence: CDR1 SEHNR, CDR2 FQNEAQ (reference sequence). The V and J ends lost 4 bases and 8 bases respectively, with 9 bases between them. CDR3 sequence (DNA): TGTGCCAGCAGCTCAGAGGTAGAGCCCCAGCATTTT. Translating it yields CASSSEVEPQHF.

About this clone: Other nucleotide sequences in the sample specify the same CDR3. The rearrangement joins TRBV7-9 to TRBJ1-1, with a weak D call TRBD1 (5 bases). V was cut by 0 bases and J by 1 base, with 6 bases left in between. In germline, CDR1 is SEHNR, CDR2 FQNEAQ (reference sequence). This CDR3 is built from 14 residues. This CDR3 is CASSLARGNTEAFF. The CDR3 DNA reads as TGTGCCAGCAGCTTAGCAAGGGGGAACACTGAAGCTTTCTTT.

The chain couples TRBV4-3 to TRBJ2-3; 8 positions agree with TRBD2. The CDR3 runs to 17 residues. Germline CDR1 reads LGHNA; CDR2 reads YSLEER. The V segment lost 4 bases and the J segment 5 bases; nucleotides outside the gene matches: 14. CDR3 amino acids: CASSRTLSGRMGDTQYF. The CDR3 DNA reads TGCGCCAGCAGCCGAACCCTGAGCGGGAGAATGGGAGATACGCAGTATTTT.

This clone was detected only a few times. The chain recombines TRBV5-6 with TRBJ2-7; 8 bases map to TRBD2. CDR1 and CDR2 (germline): SGHDT, YYEEEE. V lost 5 bases to trimming and J lost 2 bases; unmatched junction nucleotides: 12. The CDR3 is made up of 16 amino acids. CDR3 protein: CASRTGGSGSTYEQYF. Here the CDR3 DNA reads TGTGCCAGCAGGACGGGAGGCAGCGGGAGTACCTACGAGCAGTACTTC.

The genes are TRBV5-5 and TRBJ1-5; 9 positions agree with TRBD1. The germline V gene has CDR1 SGHKS and CDR2 YYEKEE (reference sequence). V shed 4 bases, J shed 8 bases, and the junction held 7 bases outside the gene matches. The CDR3 spans 14 residues. In DNA form, the CDR3 reads TGTGCCAGCAGCGGCGGACAGGGGATAGAGCCCCAGCATTTT. It encodes CASSGGQGIEPQHF. Full variable domain (remainder filled in from reference TRBV5-5 and TRBJ1-5): DAGVTQSPTHLIKTRGQQVTLRCSPISGHKSVSWYQQVLGQGPQFIFQYYEKEERGRGNFPDRFSARQFPNYSSELNVNALLLGDSALYLCASSGGQGIEPQHFGDGTRLSIL.

V is TRBV9 and J is TRBJ2-3; TRBD1 matches at 10 bases. V gave up 4 bases and J gave up 4 bases; unmatched junction bases: 6. Germline assignment: CDR1 SGDLS and CDR2 YYNGEE. The CDR3 length is 15 residues. CDR3 sequence reads: CASSSRDRGPDTQYF. The CDR3, as DNA: TGTGCCAGCAGCTCGCGGGACAGGGGCCCAGATACGCAGTATTTT.

This chain uses TRBV4-3 with TRBJ2-1, with 10 bases that match TRBD2. V dropped 2 bases and J dropped 4; count of bases not matched to a gene: 2. Germline V CDR1 and CDR2: LGHNA, YSLEER. CDR3 length equals 15 residues. DNA of the CDR3: TGCGCCAGCAGCCAACTAGCGGGAGTATACAATGAGCAGTTCTTC. It translates to CASSQLAGVYNEQFF.

V is TRBV7-2 and J is TRBJ2-2; 9 nucleotides match TRBD1. V was clipped by 4 bases and J by 3 bases; unmatched bases: 12. The CDR3 contains 18 residues. The germline V gene has CDR1 SGHTA and CDR2 FQGNSA. The CDR3, as DNA: TGTGCCAGCAGCTCCCCGGCTACAGGGGGCGCTTACACCGGGGAGCTGTTTTTT. Amino acids: CASSSPATGGAYTGELFF.

The sample holds one count of this clone. The chain couples TRBV25-1 to TRBJ2-5, with TRBD2 matching 10 bases. The CDR3 has 15 amino acids. Unmatched junction bases numbered 7, after V lost 5 bases and J lost 4 bases. Germline V gene data show CDR1 as MGHDK and CDR2 as SYGVNS. CDR3 nucleotides: TGTGCCAGCAGTCCTCTAGCGGGAGTTCGAGAGACCCAGTACTTC. It yields the protein CASSPLAGVRETQYF.

The chain carries TRBV5-5 and TRBJ2-3; 13 bases are a match to TRBD2. The V gene end was trimmed by 4 bases and the J gene end by 1 base; junction bases not matched to a gene: 3. Per germline, CDR1 SGHKS and CDR2 YYEKEE (reference sequence). The CDR3 covers 16 residues. Here the CDR3 reads CASSEGTSGGTDTQYF. The CDR3 DNA sequence: TGTGCCAGCAGCGAAGGGACTAGCGGGGGCACAGATACGCAGTATTTT.

The chain uses TRBV6-5 and TRBJ2-7; unclear D gene. CDR3 size: 13 residues. The V end lost 3 bases, the J end lost 6 bases, and 12 bases lay between the germline ends. Germline V gene sequence: CDR1 MNHEY, CDR2 SVGAGI. The CDR3 DNA follows: TGTGCCAGCAGTTATGAGTTCATCGGCGAGCAGTACTTC. Its protein product is CASSYEFIGEQYF.

This clone appeared a few times. CDR3 DNA sequence: TGTGCCTGGAGTGACAGCACTGAAGCTTTCTTT. Translation gives CAWSDSTEAFF. This chain connects TRBV30 to TRBJ1-1; unclear D gene. Germline CDR1 reads GTSNPN; CDR2 reads SVGIG (reference sequence). V gave up 1 base and J gave up 4 bases, with 4 bases separating them. This CDR3 spans 11 amino acids. The entire variable domain, with the rest obtained from reference TRBV30 and TRBJ1-1, is as follows: SQTIHQWPATLVQPVGSPLSLECTVEGTSNPNLYWYRQAAGRGLQLLFYSVGIGQISSEVPQNLSASRPQDRQFILSSKKLLLSDSGFYLCAWSDSTEAFFGQGTRLTVV.

This clone was found once. The chain combines TRBV7-9 with TRBJ1-5, with TRBD1 identical over 9 bases. Germline loops: CDR1 SEHNR, CDR2 FQNEAQ (reference sequence). V dropped 1 base and J dropped 5; count of bases not matched to a gene: 0. The CDR3 covers 14 residues. This CDR3 is CASSLGQGDQPQHF. The DNA for the CDR3 is TGTGCCAGCAGCTTAGGACAGGGGGATCAGCCCCAGCATTTT.